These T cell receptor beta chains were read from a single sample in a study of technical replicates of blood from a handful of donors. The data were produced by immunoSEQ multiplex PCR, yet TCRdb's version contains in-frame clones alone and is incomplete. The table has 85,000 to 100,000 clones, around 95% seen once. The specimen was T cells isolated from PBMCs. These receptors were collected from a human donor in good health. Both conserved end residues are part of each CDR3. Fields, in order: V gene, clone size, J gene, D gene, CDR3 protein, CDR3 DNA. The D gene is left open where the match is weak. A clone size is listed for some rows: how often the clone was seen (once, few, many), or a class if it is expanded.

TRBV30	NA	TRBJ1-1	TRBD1	CAWGGQGGKAFF	TGTGCCTGGGGCGGACAGGGAGGCAAAGCTTTCTTT
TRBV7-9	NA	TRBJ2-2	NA	CASYPRQGEYTGELFF	TGTGCCAGCTACCCTAGGCAGGGCGAGTACACCGGGGAGCTGTTTTTT
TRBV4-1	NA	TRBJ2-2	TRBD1	CASSQEAGGYFRDTGELFF	TGCGCCAGCAGCCAAGAAGCAGGGGGTTATTTTCGGGACACCGGGGAGCTGTTTTTT
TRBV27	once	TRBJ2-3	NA	CASSSISAGSVLYPSTDTQYF	TGTGCCAGCAGTTCTATATCGGCCGGGTCAGTACTATACCCTAGCACAGATACGCAGTATTTT
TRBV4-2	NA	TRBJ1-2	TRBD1	CASSQGGTAYGYTF	TGTGCCAGCAGCCAAGGGGGGACAGCCTATGGCTACACCTTC
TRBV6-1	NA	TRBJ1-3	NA	CASRIEDTIYF	TGTGCCAGCAGAATAGAGGACACCATATATTTT
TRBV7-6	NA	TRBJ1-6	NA	CASRARDIGDSPLHF	TGTGCCAGCAGGGCCCGGGACATAGGAGATTCACCCCTCCACTTT
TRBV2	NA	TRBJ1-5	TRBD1	CASKIQGSNQPQHF	TGTGCCAGCAAAATACAGGGGAGCAATCAGCCCCAGCATTTT
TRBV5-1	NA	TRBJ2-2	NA	CASSTAGFHGELFF	TGCGCCAGCAGTACGGCAGGGTTTCACGGGGAGCTGTTTTTT
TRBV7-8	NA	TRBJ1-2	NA	CASGLIKDYGYTF	TGTGCCAGCGGACTAATAAAGGACTATGGCTACACCTTC
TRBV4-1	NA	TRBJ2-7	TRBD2	CASSQAGGEDEQYF	TGCGCCAGCAGCCAAGCCGGGGGGGAGGACGAGCAGTACTTC
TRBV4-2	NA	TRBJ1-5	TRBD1	CASSQDRGDGQPQHF	TGTGCCAGCAGCCAAGACAGGGGGGACGGTCAGCCCCAGCATTTT
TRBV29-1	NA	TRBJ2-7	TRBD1	CSVGQGDRGYYEQYF	TGCAGCGTTGGCCAGGGAGACAGGGGGTACTACGAGCAGTACTTC
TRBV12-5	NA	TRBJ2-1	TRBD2	CASGLTMRGRAEQFF	TGTGCTAGTGGTTTGACGATGCGCGGGAGGGCTGAGCAGTTCTTC
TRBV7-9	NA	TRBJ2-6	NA	CASSPLRSGANVLTF	TGTGCCAGCAGCCCACTCCGGTCTGGGGCCAACGTCCTGACTTTC
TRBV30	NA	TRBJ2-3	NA	CAWSIRVSTDTQYF	TGTGCCTGGAGTATCCGGGTTAGCACAGATACGCAGTATTTT
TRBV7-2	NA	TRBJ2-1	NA	CASSLGRGWNEQFF	TGTGCCAGCAGCTTGGGGCGGGGTTGGAATGAGCAGTTCTTC
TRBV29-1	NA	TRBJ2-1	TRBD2	CSVEDILGTNIYNEQFF	TGCAGCGTTGAAGATATCCTTGGGACTAATATCTACAATGAGCAGTTCTTC
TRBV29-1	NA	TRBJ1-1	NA	CSVETALRAFF	TGCAGCGTTGAAACTGCACTGAGGGCTTTCTTT
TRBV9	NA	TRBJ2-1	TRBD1	CASSQGLQGYNEQFF	TGTGCCAGCAGCCAAGGGCTACAGGGGTACAATGAGCAGTTCTTC
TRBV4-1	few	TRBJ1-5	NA	CASSQDWGQGYQPQHF	TGCGCCAGCAGCCAAGATTGGGGGCAGGGCTATCAGCCCCAGCATTTT
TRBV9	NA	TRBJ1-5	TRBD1	CASSVGIGTGSFGEHSNQPQHF	TGTGCCAGCAGCGTAGGAATCGGGACAGGGTCATTCGGGGAGCATAGCAATCAGCCCCAGCATTTT
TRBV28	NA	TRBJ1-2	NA	CASTPGSLNYGYTF	TGTGCCAGCACCCCGGGGAGTCTGAACTATGGCTACACCTTC
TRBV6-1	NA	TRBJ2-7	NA	CASSDGSSYEQYF	TGTGCCAGCAGTGACGGGAGCTCCTACGAGCAGTACTTC
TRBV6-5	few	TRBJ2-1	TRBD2	CASSLSRAGGPYEQFF	TGTGCCAGCAGTTTATCCCGGGCGGGGGGGCCGTATGAGCAGTTCTTC
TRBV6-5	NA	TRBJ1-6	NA	CASSYRTAASSPLHF	TGTGCCAGCAGTTACCGGACAGCCGCGAGCTCACCCCTCCACTTT
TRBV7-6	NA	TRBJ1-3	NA	CASSLARGQTGNTIYF	TGTGCCAGCAGCTTAGCGCGGGGTCAGACCGGAAACACCATATATTTT
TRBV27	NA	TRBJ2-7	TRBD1	CASSKQGAFTTYEQYF	TGTGCCAGCAGTAAACAGGGGGCCTTTACAACCTACGAGCAGTACTTC
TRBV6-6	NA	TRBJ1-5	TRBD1	CASSSSGTGREQPQHF	TGTGCCAGCAGTTCCTCCGGGACAGGGAGAGAGCAGCCCCAGCATTTT
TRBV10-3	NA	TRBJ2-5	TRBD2	CAISESGTSRETQYF	TGTGCCATCAGTGAGTCTGGGACTAGTCGGGAGACCCAGTACTTC
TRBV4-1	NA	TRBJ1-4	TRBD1	CASSQLSPGQVNEKLFF	TGCGCCAGCAGCCAATTGAGTCCGGGACAGGTGAATGAAAAACTGTTTTTT
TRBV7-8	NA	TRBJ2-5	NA	CASRLRFSVETQYF	TGTGCCAGCAGACTCCGGTTCTCGGTGGAGACCCAGTACTTC
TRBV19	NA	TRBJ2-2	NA	CASGQTRQSNTGELFF	TGTGCCAGTGGACAGACCCGACAGTCGAACACCGGGGAGCTGTTTTTT
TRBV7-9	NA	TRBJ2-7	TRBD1	CASSRGQNPSYEQYF	TGTGCCAGCAGCAGGGGACAGAACCCCTCCTACGAGCAGTACTTC
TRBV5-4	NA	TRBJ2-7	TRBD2	CASSPLAGTYEQYF	TGTGCCAGCAGCCCACTAGCGGGAACCTACGAGCAGTACTTC
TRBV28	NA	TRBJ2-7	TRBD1	CASMDRVTYEQYF	TGTGCCAGTATGGACAGGGTTACCTACGAGCAGTACTTC
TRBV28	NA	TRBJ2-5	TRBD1	CASSLRDRGNKFQETQYF	TGTGCCAGCAGTCTTAGGGACAGGGGGAATAAATTCCAAGAGACCCAGTACTTC
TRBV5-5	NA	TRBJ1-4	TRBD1	CASSLEPDREEKLFF	TGTGCCAGCAGCTTGGAACCGGACAGGGAGGAAAAACTGTTTTTT
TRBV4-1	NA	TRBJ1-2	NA	CASSQESTNYGYTF	TGCGCCAGCAGCCAAGAGTCAACTAACTATGGCTACACCTTC
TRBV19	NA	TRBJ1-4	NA	CASSGGAREGANEKLFF	TGTGCCAGTAGTGGGGGCGCACGAGAGGGGGCTAATGAAAAACTGTTTTTT
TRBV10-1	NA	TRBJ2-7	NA	CASSEDSLSEQYF	TGCGCCAGCAGTGAGGATAGTCTAAGCGAGCAGTACTTC
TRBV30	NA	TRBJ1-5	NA	CAWNSLERYTNQPQHF	TGTGCCTGGAACTCACTGGAGAGATATACCAATCAGCCCCAGCATTTT
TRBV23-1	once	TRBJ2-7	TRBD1	CASNLDRRKSSYEQYF	TGCGCCAGCAACCTGGACAGGCGAAAAAGCTCCTACGAGCAGTACTTC
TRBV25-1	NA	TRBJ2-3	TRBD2	CASSESGWAGAPDTQYF	TGTGCCAGCAGTGAGAGCGGGTGGGCGGGAGCGCCAGATACGCAGTATTTT
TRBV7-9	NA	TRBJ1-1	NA	CASSLLPREANTEAFF	TGTGCCAGCAGCCTACTTCCCCGGGAGGCGAACACTGAAGCTTTCTTT
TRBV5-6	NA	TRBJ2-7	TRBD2	CASSPIGLAVFHEQYF	TGTGCCAGCAGCCCTATTGGACTAGCGGTCTTCCACGAGCAGTACTTC
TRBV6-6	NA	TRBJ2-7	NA	CASSYLTSTHEQYF	TGTGCCAGCAGTTACCTAACTAGTACCCACGAGCAGTACTTC
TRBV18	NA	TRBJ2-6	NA	CASSSDQYGAPSGANVLTF	TGTGCCAGCTCATCAGATCAGTATGGGGCCCCCTCTGGGGCCAACGTCCTGACTTTC
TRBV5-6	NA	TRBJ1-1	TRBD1	CASSSLNTGTGRVNTEAFF	TGTGCCAGCAGCTCCCTAAACACCGGGACAGGGAGGGTGAACACTGAAGCTTTCTTT
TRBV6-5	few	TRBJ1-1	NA	CASTTGGSVFF	TGTGCCAGCACCACGGGGGGGTCAGTTTTCTTT
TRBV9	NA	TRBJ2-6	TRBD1	CASSQPGQRSGANVLTF	TGTGCCAGCAGCCAACCGGGACAGAGGTCTGGGGCCAACGTCCTGACTTTC
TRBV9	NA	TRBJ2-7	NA	CASSAEPGLGYEQYF	TGTGCCAGCAGCGCCGAGCCAGGGCTTGGGTACGAGCAGTACTTC